These 21 T cell receptor beta chains were sequenced from one sample in a study of T cell clonality in common variable immunodeficiency (dated by TCRdb to 2015 to 2017). To prepare the library, the immunoSEQ multiplex PCR assay was applied. As stored in TCRdb, this immuneACCESS dataset retains in-frame rearrangements with V and J assigned. A fraction of the clones does not appear; measured against another copy, unresolved V genes explain less than half of the discrepancy, and the remainder lacks a known reason. In this sample the table shows roughly 43,000 clones, and no singletons are among them. Of the sample, 0.68% is held by the ten largest clones. Source material: peripheral blood mononuclear cells. These receptors came from a person aged 18 to 70 in good health.

Ten or more counts support this clone. The read terminates 3 residues ahead of where the CDR3 ends, so the germline J gene completes it. The V call is TRBV29-1, the J call TRBJ2-1; 9 positions match TRBD1. The V and J ends lost 7 bases and 4 bases, in that order; junction bases with no gene match: 11. The CDR3 loop spans 15 amino acids. Per germline, CDR1 SQVTM and CDR2 ANQGSEA. The DNA read from the CDR3 is TGCAGCGCCCAACCTTCCGGGACAGGGTACAATGAG. Protein sequence: CSAQPSGTGYNE. In full, the CDR3 reads CSAQPSGTGYNEQFF.

This clone occurred many times. The CDR3 goes on 3 residues after the read ends, and that part is filled in from the germline J gene. The rearrangement uses TRBV10-3 and TRBJ1-2; 8 nucleotides line up with TRBD1. This CDR3 comprises 15 residues. From germline, CDR1 is ENHRY and CDR2 SYGVKD. The V and J ends lost 4 bases and 2 bases, in that order; junction bases with no gene match: 6. The covered CDR3 bases are TGTGCCATCAGTGCCGGACAGGGAGGGAACTATGGC. It is translated as CAISAGQGGNYG. In full, the CDR3 is CAISAGQGGNYGYTF.

This clone was detected ten times or more. Read coverage stops 3 residues before the CDR3 terminus; the germline J gene supplies the remainder. The V and J genes are TRBV5-6 and TRBJ1-2; TRBD1 aligns across 10 bases. The germline CDR1 and CDR2 sequences are SGHDT and YYEEEE. Trimming cost V 3 bases and J 4 bases; bases outside gene matches: 3. This CDR3 spans 14 amino acids. This CDR3 reads CASSSGTGVYGYTF. The CDR3 bases that were read are TGTGCCAGCAGCTCCGGGACAGGGGTCTATGGC.

This clone showed up many times. The read gets to within 3 residues of the CDR3 end, and the germline J gene fills in the rest. The rearrangement links TRBV5-1 to TRBJ1-2, with 7 bases that match TRBD1. Per germline, CDR1 SGHRS and CDR2 YFSETQ. CDR3 length: 17 residues. The V and J ends lost 4 bases and 0 bases, in that order; junction bases with no gene match: 12. CDR3 bases read: TGCGCCAGCAGCCCAGGAAATACACAGGGGACTAACTATGGC. This translates into CASSPGNTQGTNYG. The CDR3 reads in full as CASSPGNTQGTNYGYTF.

This clone has a count of ten or more. The read is 3 residues too short to cover the CDR3 end, so that end is filled in from the germline J gene. The chain employs TRBV14 and TRBJ2-3; D might be TRBD2 (5 bases). Germline CDR1 is SGHDN and CDR2 is FVKESK. The germline V and J ends were trimmed by 3 bases and 4 bases, with 14 bases remaining between them. The CDR3 sequence is 15 residues long. CDR3 bases read: TGTGCCAGCAGCCATCGGGGTTGGTGGGCAGATACG. Translating gives CASSHRGWWADT. The CDR3, in full, reads CASSHRGWWADTQYF.

In its sample, this clone was seen many times. The read terminates 3 residues before the CDR3 end, so the remaining end is supplied by the germline J gene. This chain uses TRBV20-1 with TRBJ2-7; tentatively, D is TRBD1 (5 bases). The germline V gene has CDR1 DFQATT and CDR2 SNEGSKA (reference sequence). This CDR3 spans 11 amino acids. Trimming pared 1 base from V and 4 bases from J, leaving 5 bases between. The CDR3 sequence is CSARGQYEQYF. CDR3 DNA, as far as it was read: TGCAGTGCTAGAGGACAGTACGAG.

This clone occurred many times. The observed sequence ends 3 residues before the CDR3 terminus, with the missing tail filled in from the germline J gene. V is TRBV5-1 and J is TRBJ1-1; D is ambiguous. From germline, CDR1 is SGHRS and CDR2 YFSETQ. Trimming cost V 0 bases and J 3 bases, with 12 bases left between them. The CDR3 runs 15 residues. CDR3: CASSLVSGRDTEAFF. The CDR3 DNA, read in part, is TGCGCCAGCAGCTTGGTTTCGGGGAGGGACACTGAA.

This clone occurred many times. The CDR3 end is not reached by the read, which stops 3 residues before it; the germline J gene fills it in. The chain is built from TRBV13 and TRBJ1-1; possible D gene TRBD1, 5 bases. Germline V gives CDR1 PRHDT, CDR2 FYEKMQ (reference sequence). The CDR3 is 15 residues long. V lost 1 base, J lost 3 bases, and 12 bases lay in between. CDR3 residues: CASSLVQVSYTEAFF. CDR3 bases read: TGTGCCAGCAGCTTAGTACAGGTTTCGTACACTGAA.

This clone occurred many times. The read is 3 residues too short to cover the CDR3 end, so that end is filled in from the germline J gene. The chain carries TRBV14 and TRBJ2-1, with 7 bases fitting TRBD1. Germline V CDR1 and CDR2: SGHDN, FVKESK. J lost 7 bases, V lost 4 bases, and 10 bases had no gene match. The CDR3 extends over 15 amino acids. The CDR3 spells CASSPDPYRGNEQFF. The CDR3 bases that were read are TGTGCCAGCAGCCCGGACCCTTACAGGGGAAATGAG. Full variable domain (remainder filled in from reference TRBV14 and TRBJ2-1): EAGVTQFPSHSVIEKGQTVTLRCDPISGHDNLYWYRRVMGKEIKFLLHFVKESKQDESGMPNNRFLAERTGGTYSTLKVQPAELEDSGVYFCASSPDPYRGNEQFFGPGTRLTVL.

This clone was seen many times. The CDR3 is cut off 3 residues early in the read; its end comes from the germline J gene. V gene TRBV12-3 or TRBV12-4 combines with J gene TRBJ2-2; 11 nucleotides line up with TRBD2. CDR3 length: 16 residues. Losses at the gene ends were 6 bases for V and 8 bases for J; bases not matched to a gene: 11. CDR3 amino acids: CASSYSTSGVPGELFF. CDR3 DNA, as far as it was read: TGTGCCAGCAGCTATTCGACTAGCGGGGTCCCGGGGGAG.

This clone was observed many times. The CDR3 goes on 3 residues after the read ends, and that part is filled in from the germline J gene. This chain joins TRBV12-3 or TRBV12-4 and TRBJ2-1, with D perhaps matching TRBD1 (6 bases). V shed 8 bases and J shed 6 bases, with 14 bases lying between them. This CDR3 region has 13 residues. CDR3 DNA, as far as it was read: TGTGCCAGCGTTCCTTTCAGGGGCAATGAG. Translation: CASVPFRGNE. The complete CDR3 protein is CASVPFRGNEQFF.

This clone showed up many times. The CDR3 is cut off 3 residues early in the read; its end comes from the germline J gene. The rearrangement joins TRBV19 to TRBJ2-2; possibly TRBD1 for D (7 bases). This CDR3 contains 12 residues. V was shortened by 11 bases and J by 4 bases, with 11 bases between the two germline ends. The germline V gene encodes CDR1 LNHDA and CDR2 SQIVND (reference sequence). Incomplete CDR3 DNA: TGTGCCTGTCAGGGGGGCACCGGGGAG. It is translated as CACQGGTGE. From start to end, the CDR3 is CACQGGTGELFF. Drawing the rest from reference TRBV19 and TRBJ2-2, the complete variable domain is DGGITQSPKYLFRKEGQNVTLSCEQNLNHDAMYWYRQDPGQGLRLIYYSQIVNDFQKGDIAEGYSVSREKKESFPLTVTSAQKNPTAFYLCACQGGTGELFFGEGSRLTVL.

At least ten counts were recorded for this clone. Read coverage stops 3 residues before the CDR3 terminus; the germline J gene supplies the remainder. The chain employs TRBV9 and TRBJ2-7; 8 bases are a match to TRBD2. V dropped 0 bases and J dropped 4; count of bases not matched to a gene: 6. CDR1 and CDR2 (germline): SGDLS, YYNGEE. The CDR3 has 15 amino acids. Partial CDR3 DNA: TGTGCCAGCAGCGTAGCCAGCGGGGGCCGTTACGAG. It yields the protein CASSVASGGRYE. From start to end, the CDR3 is CASSVASGGRYEQYF. Using reference TRBV9 and TRBJ2-7 for the parts outside the CDR3, the full variable domain is DSGVTQTPKHLITATGQRVTLRCSPRSGDLSVYWYQQSLDQGLQFLIQYYNGEERAKGNILERFSAQQFPDLHSELNLSSLELGDSALYFCASSVASGGRYEQYFGPGTRLTVT.

This clone was seen repeatedly, ten times or more. The read ends 3 residues before the CDR3 terminus; that terminus is restored from the germline J gene. The chain recombines TRBV5-1 with TRBJ2-5; D may be TRBD2 (6 bases). The CDR3 covers 14 residues. Per germline, CDR1 SGHRS and CDR2 YFSETQ. Trimming removed 5 bases at V and 0 bases at J, with 11 bases between. The CDR3 loop is CASRFLANQETQYF. Incomplete CDR3 DNA: TGCGCCAGCAGATTCCTAGCGAACCAAGAGACC.

This clone was found many times. Read data end 3 residues before the CDR3 end; the end is taken from the germline J gene. The genes are TRBV6-2 or TRBV6-3 and TRBJ1-5; tentative D call: TRBD1 (5 bases). Germline lookup yields CDR1 MNHEY and CDR2 SVGEGT. The CDR3 contains 15 residues. Trimming removed 0 bases from V and 3 bases from J, with 9 bases in between. CDR3 amino acids: CASSYSGHSNQPQHF. The sequenced part of the CDR3 DNA is TGTGCCAGCAGTTACTCTGGACATTCCAATCAGCCC.

This clone was counted ten times or more. The DNA ends 3 residues before the CDR3 does, and the rest of the CDR3 is filled in from the germline J gene. J is TRBJ2-1 and V is TRBV5-8; TRBD2 agrees at 8 bases. CDR1 is SGHTS, CDR2 YDEGEE, per germline. V shed 5 bases, J shed 3 bases, and the junction held 7 bases outside the gene matches. The CDR3 length is 15 residues. The part of the CDR3 DNA that was read is TGTGCCAGCAGGGGACGGGGGGGCATCTACAATGAG. Encoded protein: CASRGRGGIYNE. The CDR3 in full is CASRGRGGIYNEQFF.

This clone was counted ten times or more. The read ends 3 residues before the CDR3 terminus; that terminus is restored from the germline J gene. The chain links TRBV5-1 to TRBJ1-4; D might be TRBD1 (5 bases). The CDR3 has 14 amino acids. Trimming pared 3 bases from V and 5 bases from J, leaving 11 bases between. Germline V gene lookup returns CDR1 SGHRS and CDR2 YFSETQ. CDR3 amino acids: CASSSGDGNEKLFF. CDR3 DNA (partial): TGCGCCAGCAGCTCGGGGGACGGGAATGAAAAA.

On this clone itself: The read is 3 residues too short to cover the CDR3 end, so that end is filled in from the germline J gene. The chain couples TRBV5-1 to TRBJ1-2; the D is unclear. The CDR3 consists of 16 residues. Germline loops: CDR1 SGHRS, CDR2 YFSETQ. CDR3: CASSLDGLAGRNDYTF. The CDR3 DNA, read in part, is TGCGCCAGCAGCTTGGATGGACTAGCGGGAAGGAATGAC.

This clone was picked up many times. Compared with germline, one end of the junction differs, possibly owing to a read error. The read falls 3 residues short of the CDR3 end, and the missing part is taken from the germline J gene. This chain joins TRBV7-4 and TRBJ2-2; tentatively, D is TRBD1 or TRBD2 (6 bases each). The CDR3 is made up of 18 amino acids. The germline V gene has CDR1 SGHVT and CDR2 SQSDAQ. CDR3 amino acids: CRQTQPHRGGGNTGELFF. The CDR3 DNA, read in part, is TGCCGACAGACCCAGCCCCATAGAGGAGGGGGAAACACCGGGGAG.

This clone was counted at least ten times. The CDR3 is cut off 3 residues early in the read; its end comes from the germline J gene. This sequence joins TRBV18 and TRBJ2-1; 8 bases match TRBD2. CDR1 is KGHSH, CDR2 LQKENI, per germline. The CDR3 totals 17 residues. J gave up 5 bases and V 1 base, and 10 bases lay outside the gene matches. CDR3 DNA (partial): TGTGCCAGCTCACCACGTCTCGGTCCGCGGGGGGACAATGAG. Residues: CASSPRLGPRGDNE. The whole CDR3 reads CASSPRLGPRGDNEQFF.

This clone has ten or more counts. The DNA ends 3 residues before the CDR3 does, and the rest of the CDR3 is filled in from the germline J gene. This chain uses TRBV12-3 or TRBV12-4 with TRBJ2-1, with 7 bases identical to TRBD2. The CDR3 runs to 17 residues. V gave up 4 bases and J gave up 2 bases; unmatched junction bases: 11. The part of the CDR3 DNA that was read is TGTGCCAGCAGTTCTCCCAATGGGGGGGAGGCCTACAATGAG. It codes for CASSSPNGGEAYNE. The whole CDR3 protein reads CASSSPNGGEAYNEQFF.